Listed below are T cell receptor beta chains from one sample, sequenced in a study of T cell changes during pregnancy in multiple sclerosis. Produced via immunoSEQ multiplex PCR; TCRdb's table is partial and in-frame only. The data contain around 68,000 clones, roughly 89% of them singletons. Here the sequenced sample was peripheral blood, taken in the third trimester of pregnancy. Every receptor here comes from a female donor in good health, enrolled as a control in a pregnancy study. Each CDR3 is given with its conserved first and last residue. D genes are given only for firm matches. Expanded clones get a size class; other rows say once, few or many, or leave the size out.

v_call,clone_size,j_call,d_call,cdr3_aa,cdr3_nt
TRBV6-5,NA,TRBJ2-5,TRBD2,CASTYGGAKTQYF,TGTGCCAGCACTTACGGGGGGGCTAAGACCCAGTACTTC
TRBV27,NA,TRBJ1-2,NA,CASGIRVMHGYTF,TGTGCCAGCGGCATCAGGGTGATGCATGGCTACACCTTC
TRBV30,NA,TRBJ2-7,TRBD1,CAWSVGGNYEQYF,TGTGCCTGGAGTGTAGGGGGCAACTACGAGCAGTACTTC
TRBV2,NA,TRBJ2-3,NA,CASREGTSTDTQYF,TGTGCCAGCAGAGAGGGGACATCCACAGATACGCAGTATTTT
TRBV2,NA,TRBJ2-5,NA,CASGPLRGTQETQYF,TGTGCCAGCGGTCCGCTTCGGGGGACCCAAGAGACCCAGTACTTC
TRBV18,NA,TRBJ2-2,TRBD1,CASSPRTGGNTGELFF,TGTGCCAGCTCACCAAGGACAGGTGGAAACACCGGGGAGCTGTTTTTT
TRBV5-6,NA,TRBJ1-5,NA,CASSLGGDSNQPQHF,TGTGCCAGCAGCTTAGGGGGGGATAGCAATCAGCCCCAGCATTTT
TRBV5-1,once,TRBJ1-1,NA,CASSRTPGGTTEAFF,TGCGCCAGCAGCCGCACCCCGGGGGGTACCACTGAAGCTTTCTTT
TRBV27,NA,TRBJ2-1,TRBD2,CASSFAGGTKYEQFF,TGTGCCAGCAGTTTTGCGGGGGGTACGAAATACGAGCAGTTCTTC
TRBV7-2,NA,TRBJ2-7,NA,CASSLGYYEQYF,TGTGCCAGCAGCTTAGGTTATTACGAGCAGTACTTC
TRBV5-8,NA,TRBJ1-3,NA,CASSEKYRFSGNTIYF,TGTGCCAGCAGTGAAAAATACAGGTTCTCTGGAAACACCATATATTTT
TRBV13,NA,TRBJ2-1,NA,CASSSNKQQFF,TGTGCCAGCAGCTCAAATAAGCAGCAGTTCTTC
TRBV7-2,NA,TRBJ1-1,NA,CASSFSQNTEAFF,TGTGCCAGCAGCTTTTCCCAGAACACTGAAGCTTTCTTT
TRBV28,NA,TRBJ1-3,NA,CASSPARNTIYF,TGTGCCAGCAGCCCCGCACGGAACACCATATATTTT
TRBV5-4,NA,TRBJ2-1,NA,CASSLRGAYNEQFF,TGTGCCAGCAGCTTGCGAGGCGCTTACAATGAGCAGTTCTTC
TRBV6-4,NA,TRBJ2-3,TRBD1,CASSENSGGTQYF,TGTGCCAGCAGTGAAAATTCAGGGGGTACGCAGTATTTT
TRBV5-8,once,TRBJ1-3,TRBD1,CASSEPGTGNGNTIYF,TGTGCCAGCAGCGAACCCGGGACAGGGAATGGAAACACCATATATTTT
TRBV7-9,NA,TRBJ2-5,TRBD1,CASSPGQGTQETQYF,TGTGCCAGCAGCCCAGGACAGGGAACCCAAGAGACCCAGTACTTC
TRBV2,NA,TRBJ1-2,TRBD1,CASPGGQAKFYGYTF,TGTGCCAGCCCGGGGGGACAGGCGAAGTTCTATGGCTACACCTTC
TRBV6-1,NA,TRBJ1-2,TRBD1,CASSESRTGVGGYTF,TGTGCCAGCAGTGAATCCCGGACAGGGGTCGGTGGCTACACCTTC
TRBV7-3,NA,TRBJ2-3,NA,CASSPGASTDTQYF,TGTGCCAGCAGCCCCGGTGCTAGCACAGATACGCAGTATTTT
TRBV7-8,NA,TRBJ1-4,TRBD1,CASRYTGVNEKLFF,TGTGCCAGCAGATACACAGGGGTGAATGAAAAACTGTTTTTT
TRBV18,NA,TRBJ2-3,TRBD2,CASSPFRGGIDTQYF,TGTGCCAGCTCACCTTTTCGGGGGGGCATAGATACGCAGTATTTT
TRBV10-3,once,TRBJ2-1,TRBD2,CAIRPLAGDNNEQFF,TGTGCCATCAGACCGCTAGCGGGGGATAACAATGAGCAGTTCTTC
TRBV7-6,NA,TRBJ2-1,TRBD1,CASSLSTGGPYNEQFF,TGTGCCAGCAGCTTATCGACAGGGGGTCCCTACAATGAGCAGTTCTTC
TRBV6-5,NA,TRBJ2-2,NA,CASSYLAERTGELFF,TGTGCCAGCAGTTACTTAGCGGAACGCACCGGGGAGCTGTTTTTT
TRBV7-9,NA,TRBJ2-7,TRBD1,CASSFLGPGQAPYEQYF,TGTGCCAGCAGCTTCTTGGGACCGGGACAGGCTCCCTACGAGCAGTACTTC
TRBV29-1,NA,TRBJ2-3,TRBD1,CSVRQGVDTQYF,TGCAGCGTCCGGCAGGGGGTTGATACGCAGTATTTT
TRBV5-1,NA,TRBJ1-1,NA,CASGPDSLNTEAFF,TGCGCCAGCGGACCTGACAGCTTGAACACTGAAGCTTTCTTT
TRBV5-1,NA,TRBJ2-7,TRBD1,CASSFQDRAEQYF,TGCGCCAGCAGCTTTCAAGACAGGGCCGAGCAGTACTTC
TRBV2,NA,TRBJ1-2,NA,CASSASGYGYTF,TGTGCCAGCAGTGCTTCAGGGTATGGCTACACCTTC
TRBV6-9,NA,TRBJ1-3,TRBD1,CASSYSPGQGALYGNTIYF,TGTGCCAGCAGTTATTCCCCGGGACAGGGGGCTCTCTACGGAAACACCATATATTTT
TRBV6-4,NA,TRBJ2-1,TRBD2,CASSETSVNEQFF,TGTGCCAGCAGTGAGACTAGCGTCAATGAGCAGTTCTTC
TRBV5-1,NA,TRBJ2-3,NA,CASSFSSRTDTQYF,TGCGCCAGCAGCTTCTCAAGCCGCACAGATACGCAGTATTTT
TRBV5-1,NA,TRBJ2-1,NA,CASSSDGTRDNEQFF,TGCGCCAGCAGCTCGGACGGGACTCGAGACAATGAGCAGTTCTTC
TRBV6-1,few,TRBJ1-5,NA,CANGQSHSNQPQHF,TGTGCCAACGGACAGTCTCATAGCAATCAGCCCCAGCATTTT
TRBV30,NA,TRBJ1-1,NA,CAWSVPGVNTEAFF,TGTGCCTGGAGTGTACCAGGCGTGAACACTGAAGCTTTCTTT
TRBV7-2,NA,TRBJ2-1,TRBD2,CASSSLVAGVSVNEQFF,TGTGCCAGCAGCTCTCTAGTAGCGGGTGTCTCCGTGAATGAGCAGTTCTTC
TRBV2,NA,TRBJ1-1,TRBD1,CASRPDRGNTEAFF,TGTGCCAGCAGACCCGACAGGGGCAACACTGAAGCTTTCTTT
TRBV7-9,NA,TRBJ1-2,NA,CASSLEGAYGYTF,TGTGCCAGCAGCTTGGAAGGAGCCTATGGCTACACCTTC
TRBV28,NA,TRBJ2-1,TRBD1,CASSPPTGTGKNEQFF,TGTGCCAGCAGTCCCCCAACCGGGACAGGGAAGAATGAGCAGTTCTTC
TRBV6-6,NA,TRBJ1-5,NA,CASRLTGIHQPQHF,TGTGCCAGCAGGCTTACAGGGATCCATCAGCCCCAGCATTTT
TRBV6-6,few,TRBJ1-1,NA,CASSYNPPAFF,TGTGCCAGCAGTTACAATCCCCCTGCTTTCTTT
TRBV13,NA,TRBJ2-5,TRBD2,CASSFPSGAGETQYF,TGTGCCAGCAGCTTCCCTTCGGGAGCGGGGGAGACCCAGTACTTC
TRBV9,NA,TRBJ1-4,NA,CASSGTEDEKLFF,TGTGCCAGCAGCGGGACGGAGGATGAAAAACTGTTTTTT
TRBV10-1,NA,TRBJ2-3,TRBD1,CASSQTGANTDTQYF,TGCGCCAGTTCCCAGACAGGGGCCAACACAGATACGCAGTATTTT
TRBV10-3,NA,TRBJ2-1,TRBD2,CAISEPGLAAYNEQFF,TGTGCCATCAGTGAGCCGGGACTAGCGGCCTACAATGAGCAGTTCTTC
TRBV7-9,NA,TRBJ2-7,TRBD2,CASSPGLAGHLNF,TGTGCCAGCAGCCCGGGACTAGCGGGTCACTTAAACTTC
TRBV11-2,NA,TRBJ1-4,TRBD1,CASRRGRGATNEKLFF,TGTGCCAGCAGGAGGGGGCGTGGGGCAACTAATGAAAAACTGTTTTTT
TRBV19,NA,TRBJ2-7,TRBD2,CASSIGREGSYEQYF,TGTGCCAGTAGTATAGGGAGGGAGGGCTCCTACGAGCAGTACTTC
TRBV11-2,NA,TRBJ1-1,TRBD1,CASRYTGGMNTEAFF,TGTGCCAGCCGTTATACAGGGGGTATGAACACTGAAGCTTTCTTT
TRBV7-2,NA,TRBJ1-1,NA,CASRPGRAGAEAFF,TGTGCCAGCAGGCCAGGGAGGGCTGGGGCCGAAGCTTTCTTT